This TCR beta chain was found in a study of molecular identifiers for immune sequencing clone quantification. Study-level findings and limits: Whereas clones above 20 RNA copies held under 1% of naive-cell molecules, they held over 98% of effector molecules.

With RNA at 10%, 30% or 50%, naive CD8 libraries came from around 20,000 to 1,000,000 sorted cells. The sorting of naive CD8 T cells used the CD8+CD4-CCR7+CD45RA+ phenotype. Germline V CDR1 and CDR2: MNHEY, SMNVEV (reference sequence). Trimming cost V 6 bases and J 6 bases, with 20 bases left between them. CDR3 length: 16 amino acids. This clonotype was counted at least ten times. Its matching antigen is unknown. TCRdb fed the PCR reads into MiXCR, producing one record per CDR3 protein. The sample has hundreds of thousands of distinct CDR3 sequences, approximately 24% seen once. This sequence joins TRBV27 and TRBJ1-4; possibly TRBD1 for D (5 bases). This clonotype was obtained from a human donor in good health. Some libraries in this study had Jurkat cell RNA spiked in. Material: naive CD8+ T cells from blood, with Jurkat cell RNA spiked in. Described subset: FACS-sorted CD8+CD4-CCR7+CD45RA+ naive T cells. CDR3 amino acids: CASSSTWDRQYEKLFF. CDR3 DNA: TGTGCCAGCAGCTCTACCTGGGATCGACAGTATGAAAAACTGTTTTTT.